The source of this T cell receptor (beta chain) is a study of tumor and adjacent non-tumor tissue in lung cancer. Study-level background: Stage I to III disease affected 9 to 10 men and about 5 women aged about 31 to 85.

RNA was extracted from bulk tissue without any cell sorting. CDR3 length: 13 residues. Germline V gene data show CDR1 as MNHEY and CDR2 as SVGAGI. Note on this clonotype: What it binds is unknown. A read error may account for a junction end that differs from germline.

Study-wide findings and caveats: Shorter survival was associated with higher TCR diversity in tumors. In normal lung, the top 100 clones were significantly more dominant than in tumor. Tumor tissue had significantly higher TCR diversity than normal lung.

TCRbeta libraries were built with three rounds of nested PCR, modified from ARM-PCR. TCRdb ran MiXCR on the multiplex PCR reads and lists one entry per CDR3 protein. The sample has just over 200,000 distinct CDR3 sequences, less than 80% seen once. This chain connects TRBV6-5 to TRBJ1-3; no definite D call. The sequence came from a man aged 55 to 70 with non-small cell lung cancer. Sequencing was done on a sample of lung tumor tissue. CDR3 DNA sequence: TGTGCCAACAGTGAGACGAGGGGAAACACCATATATTTT. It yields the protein CANSETRGNTIYF.